This record looks at one T cell receptor (beta chain) sequence and its context. The sample comes from a study of blood T cell repertoires in COVID-19. The CDR3 runs 12 residues. The V gene's germline CDR1 is SQVTM and CDR2 ANQGSEA. Trimming pared 4 bases from V and 4 bases from J, leaving 10 bases between. During active infection, Seattle patients enrolled and were then monitored through disease. Clones were sequenced by immunoSEQ multiplex PCR, and TCRdb holds only the in-frame ones, with some missing. The table has 250,000 to 400,000 clones, about nine tenths seen once. The receptor was isolated from a woman aged 25 to 39 with COVID-19, enrolled during active disease. The sample comprised peripheral blood. The chain couples TRBV29-1 to TRBJ1-1, with D uncertain. The CDR3 sequence is CSVAPMSTEAFF. CDR3 bases: TGCAGCGTTGCTCCGATGAGCACTGAAGCTTTCTTT.